These 23 T cell receptor beta chains were sequenced from one sample in a study of cytomegalovirus exposure and HLA in healthy donors. Both 60 Vbeta primers and 13 Jbeta primers went into the PCR. Data came from immunoSEQ multiplex PCR; TCRdb stores just in-frame clones and leaves some out. The sample has around 70,000 clones; over 60% are singletons. The sequenced sample was PBMCs. The origin of the receptors is a male donor in good health and CMV-seropositive.

The rearrangement joins TRBV10-3 to TRBJ2-2; 8 bases are a match to TRBD2. Germline lookup yields CDR1 ENHRY and CDR2 SYGVKD. The CDR3 is 17 residues long. Trimming cost V 6 bases and J 7 bases; bases outside gene matches: 16. The CDR3 reads CAISSEDPGGPIGELFF. The CDR3 coding sequence is TGTGCCATCAGCTCAGAAGACCCGGGGGGGCCGATCGGGGAGCTGTTTTTT.

V is TRBV15 and J is TRBJ1-1; perhaps TRBD1 as D (5 bases). Trimming stripped 0 bases from V and 1 base from J, with 12 bases between. The CDR3 contains 16 residues. CDR1 and CDR2 (germline): LNHNV, YYDKDF (reference sequence). CDR3 loop: CATSRDLAGPNTEAFF. DNA for the CDR3: TGTGCCACCAGCAGAGATCTTGCAGGGCCGAACACTGAAGCTTTCTTT.

The gene calls are TRBV5-4 and TRBJ1-6, with TRBD1 as a possible D gene (6 bases). This CDR3 spans 14 amino acids. V was shortened by 8 bases and J by 7 bases, with 16 bases between the two germline ends. Germline V gene data show CDR1 as SGHNT and CDR2 as YYREEE (reference sequence). CDR3 in amino acids: CASHRELDNSPLHF. As DNA, the CDR3 is TGTGCCAGTCACAGGGAATTGGACAATTCACCCCTCCACTTT.

This clone was detected a few times. This rearrangement joins TRBV5-6 to TRBJ1-1; D perhaps matches TRBD1 (6 bases). Germline V gene data show CDR1 as SGHDT and CDR2 as YYEEEE. The CDR3 runs to 13 residues. V was pared by 2 bases and J by 7 bases, with 12 bases between. CDR3 sequence reads: CASSFLDRNEAFF. DNA of the CDR3: TGTGCCAGCAGCTTTTTGGACAGAAATGAAGCTTTCTTT.

V is TRBV18 and J is TRBJ2-7; 7 nucleotides align to TRBD1. The junction had 6 bases not matched to a gene; V was cut back by 4 bases and J by 0 bases. CDR1 is KGHSH and CDR2 is LQKENI in the germline V gene. This CDR3 comprises 15 residues. The CDR3 bases are TGTGCCAGCTCACAGCCGGGACAGAGCTCCTACGAGCAGTACTTC. It encodes CASSQPGQSSYEQYF.

This chain links TRBV5-1 with TRBJ1-1, with unresolved D. This CDR3 is 11 amino acids long. Germline assignment: CDR1 SGHRS and CDR2 YFSETQ. The V and J ends lost 3 bases and 10 bases respectively, with 10 bases between them. The CDR3 DNA is TGCGCCAGCAGCTCCCCGAGTGGAGCTTTCTTT. This gives the protein CASSSPSGAFF.

The V call is TRBV14, the J call TRBJ2-1; TRBD2 aligns across 13 bases. Germline V gene sequence: CDR1 SGHDN, CDR2 FVKESK. The CDR3 totals 15 residues. V lost 5 bases to trimming and J lost 6 bases; unmatched junction nucleotides: 4. The CDR3 sequence is CASSLLAGGPNEQFF. The CDR3 DNA sequence: TGTGCCAGCAGCTTACTAGCGGGAGGGCCCAATGAGCAGTTCTTC.

The chain uses TRBV2 and TRBJ1-4; perhaps TRBD1 as D (6 bases). The CDR3 runs to 14 residues. The germline V gene has CDR1 SNHLY and CDR2 FYNNEI. V lost 6 bases, J lost 4 bases, and 12 bases lay in between. The DNA of the CDR3 is TGTGCCAGCAGGGAGCAGGGGTTTAATGAAAAACTGTTTTTT. This gives the protein CASREQGFNEKLFF.

The chain recombines TRBV2 with TRBJ2-1; perhaps TRBD2 as D (5 bases). The CDR3 is made up of 16 amino acids. Germline V gene sequence: CDR1 SNHLY, CDR2 FYNNEI. The V gene lost 6 bases and the J gene lost 0 bases, with 15 bases spanning the gap. The DNA for the CDR3 is TGTGCCAGCAGACCCGGACTCGCCAGCTCCTACAATGAGCAGTTCTTC. Protein sequence: CASRPGLASSYNEQFF.

The J gene is TRBJ2-7, the V gene TRBV27; maybe TRBD2 (6 bases). Trimming left V 6 bases short and J 4 bases short, with 13 bases between. Per the germline V gene, CDR1 is MNHEY and CDR2 is SMNVEV (reference sequence). The CDR3 contains 13 residues. CDR3 DNA sequence: TGTGCCAGCAGCATAGGGACTGAGTACGAGCAGTACTTC. This codes for CASSIGTEYEQYF.

This chain links TRBV7-9 with TRBJ2-1, with TRBD1 matching over 11 bases. After removal of 3 bases from V and 5 bases from J, the junction contained 3 bases not matched to a gene. The CDR3 runs to 15 residues. Germline CDR1 reads SEHNR; CDR2 reads FQNEAQ (reference sequence). The DNA of the CDR3 is TGTGCCAGCAGCTTGGGGACAGGGGGGCACAATGAGCAGTTCTTC. Its protein product is CASSLGTGGHNEQFF.

This sequence joins TRBV5-6 and TRBJ1-4, with TRBD1 matching over 10 bases. This CDR3 region has 17 residues. Trimming took 4 bases from V and 3 from J; bases not matched to a gene: 9. Germline CDR1 SGHDT, CDR2 YYEEEE. CDR3 nucleotide sequence: TGTGCCAGCAGCCAAACTGGACAGGGGGGATCTAATGAAAAACTGTTTTTT. It codes for CASSQTGQGGSNEKLFF.

V gene TRBV30 combines with J gene TRBJ1-3, with 9 bases that match TRBD1. The CDR3 covers 15 residues. Germline V lookup: CDR1 GTSNPN, CDR2 SVGIG (reference sequence). Germline trimming cut 6 bases from V and 2 bases from J; bases unmatched to any gene: 8. CDR3 DNA: TGTGCCTGCCCTCAAGGGACAGGGCCTGGAAACACCATATATTTT. This translates into CACPQGTGPGNTIYF. Using reference TRBV30 and TRBJ1-3 for the parts outside the CDR3, the full variable domain is SQTIHQWPATLVQPVGSPLSLECTVEGTSNPNLYWYRQAAGRGLQLLFYSVGIGQISSEVPQNLSASRPQDRQFILSSKKLLLSDSGFYLCACPQGTGPGNTIYFGEGSWLTVV.

V is TRBV6-5 and J is TRBJ2-1, with 9 bases fitting TRBD2. J lost 14 bases, V lost 6 bases, and 8 bases had no gene match. Looked up from germline, CDR1 is MNHEY and CDR2 is SVGAGI. This CDR3 has 12 amino acids. CDR3 bases: TGTGCCAGCAGGCGTAGCGGGAGTGGGGAGTTCTTC. Residues: CASRRSGSGEFF.

The gene calls are TRBV9 and TRBJ2-7; the match to TRBD2 covers 14 bases. CDR3 length equals 16 residues. The V and J ends lost 2 bases and 9 bases, in that order; junction bases with no gene match: 10. Germline-derived CDR1 and CDR2 are SGDLS and YYNGEE. Here the CDR3 reads CASSVGGTSGSLMQYF. The DNA for the CDR3 is TGTGCCAGCAGCGTCGGCGGGACTAGCGGGAGCCTGATGCAGTACTTC.

This clone showed up just a few times. The rearrangement uses TRBV5-6 and TRBJ2-6; no clear D gene. V lost 4 bases, J lost 0 bases, and 8 bases lay in between. CDR1 SGHDT and CDR2 YYEEEE come from the germline V gene. CDR3 length: 15 amino acids. The chain's CDR3 is CASSRRDSGANVLTF. CDR3 nucleotide sequence: TGTGCCAGCAGCAGGAGAGACTCTGGGGCCAACGTCCTGACTTTC.

The V and J genes are TRBV4-1 and TRBJ2-7, with 9 bases lining up with TRBD2. This CDR3 is 16 amino acids long. Germline CDR1 MGHRA, CDR2 YSYEKL. The V and J ends lost 0 bases and 2 bases, in that order; junction bases with no gene match: 5. The CDR3 nucleotides are TGCGCCAGCAGCCAAGAACGGGCTAGCGGGACCTACGAGCAGTACTTC. Amino acid sequence: CASSQERASGTYEQYF.

This chain uses TRBV6-7 with TRBJ1-1; D not certain. TRBV6-7 is annotated as an ORF whose role is uncertain. The germline V and J ends were trimmed by 7 bases and 5 bases, with 17 bases remaining between them. This CDR3 spans 14 amino acids. The CDR3 here is CASTLLRRWTEAFF. The CDR3 nucleotides read TGTGCCAGCACTCTCCTTAGGCGGTGGACTGAAGCTTTCTTT.

The chain has TRBV30 and TRBJ1-1, with D unclear. Germline lookup yields CDR1 GTSNPN and CDR2 SVGIG (reference sequence). The CDR3 has 15 residues. CDR3 sequence: CARNERAAGSAEAFF. The CDR3 DNA is TGTGCAAGGAATGAAAGGGCAGCTGGTAGCGCTGAAGCTTTCTTT.

This chain links TRBV6-1 with TRBJ2-7; D perhaps matches TRBD2 (5 bases). Germline lookup yields CDR1 MNHNS and CDR2 SASEGT. V was pared by 3 bases and J by 0 bases, with 9 bases between. There are 14 residues in the CDR3. The CDR3 loop reads CASSESGSSYEQYF. DNA of the CDR3: TGTGCCAGCAGTGAGAGCGGTTCCTCCTACGAGCAGTACTTC.

This rearrangement joins TRBV11-2 to TRBJ1-1, with TRBD1 matching 8 bases. V shed 2 bases and J 10 bases; nucleotides not matched to a gene: 18. The V gene's germline CDR1 is SGHAT and CDR2 FQNNGV. This CDR3 has 17 amino acids. The CDR3 DNA reads as TGTGCCAGCAGCTTATTGGGCCTCCGGGACAGGTCTCGCGCAGCTTTCTTT. Residues: CASSLLGLRDRSRAAFF.

This clone was recorded a few times. The CDR3 is CAWTFGQGRRYGYTF. DNA for the CDR3: TGTGCCTGGACCTTTGGACAGGGAAGGCGGTATGGCTACACCTTC. The chain has TRBV30 and TRBJ1-2, with 8 bases matching TRBD1. V trimming: 4 bases; J trimming: 5 bases; junction bases outside the gene matches: 12. The CDR3 runs 15 residues. Germline V gives CDR1 GTSNPN, CDR2 SVGIG (reference sequence).

V and J are TRBV7-3 and TRBJ2-5, with a tentative D call TRBD1 (6 bases). The CDR3 length is 14 residues. The germline V gene encodes CDR1 SGHTA and CDR2 FQGTGA. V was pared by 5 bases and J by 1 base, with 11 bases between. The CDR3 bases are TGTGCCAGCAGCCCCGGGACAACCCAAGAGACCCAGTACTTC. Protein product: CASSPGTTQETQYF.